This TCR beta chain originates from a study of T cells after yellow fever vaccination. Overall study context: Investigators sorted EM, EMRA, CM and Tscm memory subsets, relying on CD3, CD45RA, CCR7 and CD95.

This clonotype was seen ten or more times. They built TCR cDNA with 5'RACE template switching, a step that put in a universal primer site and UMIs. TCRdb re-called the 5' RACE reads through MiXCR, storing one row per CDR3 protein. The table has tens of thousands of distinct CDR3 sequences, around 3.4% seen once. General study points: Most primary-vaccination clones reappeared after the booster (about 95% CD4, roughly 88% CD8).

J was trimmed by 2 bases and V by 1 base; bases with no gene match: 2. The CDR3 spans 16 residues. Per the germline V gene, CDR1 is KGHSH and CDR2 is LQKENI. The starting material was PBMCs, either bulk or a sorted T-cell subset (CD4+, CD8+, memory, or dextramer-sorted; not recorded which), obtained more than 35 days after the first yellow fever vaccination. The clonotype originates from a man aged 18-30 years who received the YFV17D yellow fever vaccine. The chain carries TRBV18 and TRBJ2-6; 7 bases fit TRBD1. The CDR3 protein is CASSPRQGAGANVLTF. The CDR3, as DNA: TGTGCCAGCTCACCACGTCAGGGGGCTGGGGCCAACGTCCTGACTTTC.